This T cell receptor (beta chain) was documented in a study of T cell repertoires in cytomegalovirus infection. Background on the study: CMV epitopes that were recently identified and HLA-C-restricted were used alongside well-studied HLA-B-restricted ones. Indicated by public TCR beta signatures were CMV infection and matching HLA type. The study, taken as a whole, reports: There were HLA-C-restricted CMV-specific TCR beta clonotypes dominating the ex vivo response.

TCRdb reprocessed the reads with MiXCR, giving one entry per CDR3 protein. The data contain some 350,000 distinct CDR3 sequences, roughly 34% of them singletons. As for this clonotype: Its antigen is still unknown.

This CDR3 is built from 13 residues. V was pared by 3 bases and J by 1 base, with 6 bases between. The genes are TRBV12-3 or TRBV12-4 and TRBJ1-1; D remains ambiguous. The sequencing used cultured PBMCs, collected from culture after CMV antigen stimulation. The clonotype originates from a human donor in good health (CMV status not recorded). Some clones in this sample may be carry-over from other donors' samples. In nucleotides, the CDR3 is TGTGCCAGCAGTTTTATGCCGAACACTGAAGCTTTCTTT. Encoded protein: CASSFMPNTEAFF.